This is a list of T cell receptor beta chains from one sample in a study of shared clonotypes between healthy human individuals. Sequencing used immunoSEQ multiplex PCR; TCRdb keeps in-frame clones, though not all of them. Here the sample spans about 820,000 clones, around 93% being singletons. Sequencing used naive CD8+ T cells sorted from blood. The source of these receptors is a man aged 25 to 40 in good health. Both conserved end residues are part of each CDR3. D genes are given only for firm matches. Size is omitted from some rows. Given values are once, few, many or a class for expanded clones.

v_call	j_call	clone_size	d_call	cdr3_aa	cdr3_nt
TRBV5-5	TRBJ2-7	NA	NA	CASSWGHSSYEQYF	TGTGCCAGCAGTTGGGGGCATAGCTCCTACGAGCAGTACTTC
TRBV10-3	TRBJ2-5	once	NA	CAISAVLGQLSETQYF	TGTGCCATCAGTGCAGTCCTAGGACAGTTATCTGAGACCCAGTACTTC
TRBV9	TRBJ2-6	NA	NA	CASSADSSGANVLTF	TGTGCCAGCAGCGCCGACAGTTCTGGGGCCAACGTCCTGACTTTC
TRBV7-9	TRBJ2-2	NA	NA	CASSPRGGPNTGELFF	TGTGCCAGCAGCCCCCGGGGAGGTCCGAACACCGGGGAGCTGTTTTTT
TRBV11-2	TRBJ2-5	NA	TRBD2	CASSLDLSGRARETQYF	TGTGCCAGCAGCTTAGATCTCAGCGGGAGGGCCCGTGAGACCCAGTACTTC
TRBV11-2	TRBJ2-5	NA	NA	CASSPEYQETQYF	TGTGCCAGCAGCCCGGAGTACCAAGAGACCCAGTACTTC
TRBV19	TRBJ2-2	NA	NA	CASRSSIGELFF	TGTGCCAGTAGGAGTTCGATCGGGGAGCTGTTTTTT
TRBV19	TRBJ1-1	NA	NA	CASSIAGSTEAFF	TGTGCCAGTAGTATAGCAGGGTCCACTGAAGCTTTCTTT
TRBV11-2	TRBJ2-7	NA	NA	CASSLGLTGRSSYEQYF	TGTGCCAGCAGCTTAGGATTAACGGGCAGGAGCTCCTACGAGCAGTACTTC
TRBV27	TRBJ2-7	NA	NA	CASSSSRSGFREQYF	TGTGCCAGCAGCTCCTCGAGGTCCGGGTTCAGGGAGCAGTACTTC
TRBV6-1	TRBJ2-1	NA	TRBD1	CASSESTGLILYNEQFF	TGTGCCAGCAGTGAGTCGACAGGGCTTATCCTCTACAATGAGCAGTTCTTC
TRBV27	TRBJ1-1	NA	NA	CASSLSEAGNTEAFF	TGTGCCAGCAGTTTATCGGAGGCGGGAAACACTGAAGCTTTCTTT
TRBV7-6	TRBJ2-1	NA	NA	CASSLAEYNEQFF	TGTGCCAGCAGCTTAGCAGAGTACAATGAGCAGTTCTTC
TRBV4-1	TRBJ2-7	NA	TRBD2	CASSQPLAGGGYEQYF	TGCGCCAGCAGCCAACCGCTAGCGGGAGGGGGATACGAGCAGTACTTC
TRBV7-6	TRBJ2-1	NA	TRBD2	CASSNIAGSGEQFF	TGTGCCAGCAGCAACATAGCGGGATCGGGTGAGCAGTTCTTC
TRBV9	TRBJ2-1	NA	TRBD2	CASSPPGGSAFYNEQFF	TGTGCCAGCAGCCCGCCAGGCGGGAGCGCGTTCTACAATGAGCAGTTCTTC
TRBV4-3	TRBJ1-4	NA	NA	CASSQDWRSRDEKLFF	TGCGCCAGCAGCCAAGATTGGAGGTCTAGGGATGAAAAACTGTTTTTT
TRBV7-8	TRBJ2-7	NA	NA	CASSPLSGTSAYEQYF	TGTGCCAGCAGCCCCCTCTCCGGGACTTCGGCCTACGAGCAGTACTTC
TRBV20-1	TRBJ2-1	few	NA	CSAKGEQFF	TGCAGTGCTAAGGGTGAGCAGTTCTTC
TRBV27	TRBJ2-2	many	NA	CASSPYTGELFF	TGTGCCAGCAGTCCGTACACCGGGGAGCTGTTTTTT
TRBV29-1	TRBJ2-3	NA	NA	CSVEEPSTDTQYF	TGCAGCGTTGAAGAGCCTAGCACAGATACGCAGTATTTT
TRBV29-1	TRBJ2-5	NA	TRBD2	CSVDEGLAGDQETQYF	TGCAGCGTTGATGAGGGACTAGCGGGAGACCAAGAGACCCAGTACTTC
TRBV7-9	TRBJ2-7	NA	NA	CASSRTGQSYEQYF	TGTGCCAGCAGCCGAACGGGACAATCCTACGAGCAGTACTTC
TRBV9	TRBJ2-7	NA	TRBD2	CASSAHSGTSYEQYF	TGTGCCAGCAGCGCCCATAGCGGGACTTCCTACGAGCAGTACTTC
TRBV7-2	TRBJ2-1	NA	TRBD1	CASSAPGTGDNEQFF	TGTGCCAGCAGCGCCCCCGGGACAGGGGACAATGAGCAGTTCTTC
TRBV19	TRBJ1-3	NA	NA	CASSPGTSGNTIYF	TGTGCCAGTAGTCCCGGGACGTCCGGAAACACCATATATTTT
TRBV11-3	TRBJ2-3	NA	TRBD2	CASSHGTSGSTDTQYF	TGTGCCAGCAGCCACGGGACTAGCGGGAGCACAGATACGCAGTATTTT
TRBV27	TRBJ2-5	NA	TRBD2	CASRSSKSGGVETQYF	TGTGCCAGCCGCTCCAGCAAATCCGGGGGGGTAGAGACCCAGTACTTC
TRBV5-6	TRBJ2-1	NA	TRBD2	CASSSTSGIYNEQFF	TGTGCCAGCAGCTCGACTAGCGGGATCTACAATGAGCAGTTCTTC
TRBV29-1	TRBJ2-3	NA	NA	CSVEDRPDTDTQYF	TGCAGCGTTGAAGACCGCCCGGACACAGATACGCAGTATTTT